This TCR beta chain was obtained from a study of cytotoxic CD8 clonotypes in ibrutinib-treated CLL. Per the germline V gene, CDR1 is SGHTA and CDR2 is FQGNSA. V lost 1 base, J lost 8 bases, and 11 bases lay in between. The CDR3 consists of 13 residues. Comment on this clone: Its antigen is not known.

Assay used: immunoSEQ multiplex PCR; TCRdb lists only in-frame clones, some missing. Of approximately 140,000 clones listed, approximately 90% are singletons. Findings and limits, study-wide: There were few public clonotypes, and on treatment they contracted or stayed stable.

The chain recombines TRBV7-2 with TRBJ1-2; D uncertain. The sequenced sample was PBMCs, obtained after 12 months of ibrutinib treatment. The sequence derives from a human donor with chronic lymphocytic leukemia. The CDR3 sequence: CASSLVGSWGYTF. CDR3 bases: TGTGCCAGCAGCTTAGTTGGTTCCTGGGGCTACACCTTC.